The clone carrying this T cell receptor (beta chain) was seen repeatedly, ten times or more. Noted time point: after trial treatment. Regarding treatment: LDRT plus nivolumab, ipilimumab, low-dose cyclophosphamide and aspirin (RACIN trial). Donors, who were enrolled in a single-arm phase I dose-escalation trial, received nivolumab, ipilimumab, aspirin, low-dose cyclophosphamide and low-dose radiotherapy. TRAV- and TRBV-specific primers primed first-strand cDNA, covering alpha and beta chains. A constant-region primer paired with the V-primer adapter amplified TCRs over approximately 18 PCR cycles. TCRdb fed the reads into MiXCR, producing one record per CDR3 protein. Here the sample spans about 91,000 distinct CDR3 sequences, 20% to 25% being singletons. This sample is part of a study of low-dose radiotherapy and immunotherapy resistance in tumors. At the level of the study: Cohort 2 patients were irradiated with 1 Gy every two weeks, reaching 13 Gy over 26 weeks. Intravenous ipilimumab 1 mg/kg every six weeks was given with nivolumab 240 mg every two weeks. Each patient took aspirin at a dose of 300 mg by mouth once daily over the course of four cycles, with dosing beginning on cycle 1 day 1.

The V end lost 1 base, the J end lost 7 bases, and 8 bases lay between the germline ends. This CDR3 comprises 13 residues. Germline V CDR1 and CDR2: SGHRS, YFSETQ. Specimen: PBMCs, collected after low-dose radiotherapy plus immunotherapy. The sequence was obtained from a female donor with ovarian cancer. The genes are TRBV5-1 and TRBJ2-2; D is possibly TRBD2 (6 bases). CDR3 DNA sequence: TGCGCCAGCAGCTTGAGCGGGTTCGGGGAGCTGTTTTTT. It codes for CASSLSGFGELFF.